A single sample is the source of the 10 T cell receptor beta chains below, sequenced in a study of blood T cell repertoires in COVID-19. Produced via immunoSEQ multiplex PCR; TCRdb's table is partial and in-frame only. The sample has roughly 56,000 clones, just under 85% seen once. The specimen was peripheral blood. The source is a man aged 70 or older with acute or convalescent COVID-19.

This clone has more than one count but fewer than ten. This chain joins TRBV18 and TRBJ2-2; 8 nucleotides match TRBD2. Germline CDR1 KGHSH, CDR2 LQKENI. This CDR3 spans 16 amino acids. Trimming removed 3 bases from V and 1 base from J; junction bases left unmatched: 4. CDR3 DNA sequence: TGTGCCAGCTCACCCCGGACTAGCATGAACACCGGGGAGCTGTTTTTT. Its protein product is CASSPRTSMNTGELFF.

V and J are TRBV5-1 and TRBJ2-3; TRBD1 matches at 8 bases. CDR3 length equals 16 residues. Per germline, CDR1 SGHRS and CDR2 YFSETQ. The junction had 10 bases not matched to a gene; V was cut back by 5 bases and J by 2 bases. DNA of the CDR3: TGCGCCAGCAGTCCTGGACAGGGCAGCACCACAGATACGCAGTATTTT. Translating it yields CASSPGQGSTTDTQYF.

V is TRBV7-2 and J is TRBJ2-2; D gene uncertain. The CDR3 spans 14 residues. The germline V and J ends were trimmed by 5 bases and 0 bases, with 7 bases remaining between them. Germline values: CDR1 SGHTA, CDR2 FQGNSA. CDR3 amino acids: CASSLLANTGELFF. The CDR3 nucleotides are TGTGCCAGCAGCCTTTTAGCGAACACCGGGGAGCTGTTTTTT.

This chain uses TRBV6-1 with TRBJ2-7, with unresolved D. CDR1 is MNHNS and CDR2 is SASEGT in the germline V gene. This CDR3 has 13 residues. The germline V and J ends were trimmed by 0 bases and 11 bases, with 14 bases remaining between them. This CDR3 is CASSEAAAASKYF. The CDR3 nucleotides are TGTGCCAGCAGTGAAGCCGCCGCGGCTAGTAAGTACTTC.

This clone was detected once. The chain links TRBV4-2 to TRBJ2-2, with TRBD1 identical over 11 bases. Looked up from germline, CDR1 is LGHNA and CDR2 is YNFKEQ. V shed 3 bases, J shed 5 bases, and the junction held 11 bases outside the gene matches. The CDR3 totals 18 residues. DNA for the CDR3: TGTGCCAGCAGCCAGTCCCCGGGACAGGGGGGCGCTACCGGGGAGCTGTTTTTT. It encodes CASSQSPGQGGATGELFF.

The chain joins TRBV7-9 to TRBJ1-3; a possible D gene is TRBD1 (5 bases). This CDR3 comprises 15 residues. The V end was cut by 5 bases, the J end by 4 bases, with 15 bases between. In germline, CDR1 is SEHNR, CDR2 FQNEAQ (reference sequence). The CDR3 nucleotides are TGTGCCAGCAGCCTAGGGGCAGTGGAAGGAAACACCATATATTTT. This codes for CASSLGAVEGNTIYF.

The chain combines TRBV11-2 with TRBJ1-3; 7 nucleotides match TRBD1. The CDR3 extends over 17 amino acids. Germline V gene lookup returns CDR1 SGHAT and CDR2 FQNNGV. Trimming at V came to 5 bases and at J to 0 bases, leaving 10 bases not matched to a gene. CDR3 nucleotides: TGTGCCAGCAGCCCCCGGACAGGTCTTGCCTCTGGAAACACCATATATTTT. Its protein is CASSPRTGLASGNTIYF.

The rearrangement joins TRBV27 to TRBJ2-2, with 9 bases fitting TRBD1. Per germline, CDR1 MNHEY and CDR2 SMNVEV (reference sequence). This CDR3 is built from 17 residues. The V gene end was trimmed by 3 bases and the J gene end by 1 base; junction bases not matched to a gene: 6. The CDR3 nucleotides are TGTGCCAGCAGTTTCGGGACAGGGAAGGGGAACACCGGGGAGCTGTTTTTT. Protein: CASSFGTGKGNTGELFF.

This chain connects TRBV7-2 to TRBJ1-1; D is uncertain. The CDR3 has 14 residues. In germline, CDR1 is SGHTA, CDR2 FQGNSA. With 1 base removed from V and 8 bases from J, the gap between germline ends came to 14 bases. CDR3: CASSLVAGSGEAFF. The CDR3 DNA is TGTGCCAGCAGCTTAGTTGCGGGATCCGGCGAAGCTTTCTTT.

The chain is built from TRBV30 and TRBJ1-5, with D maybe TRBD1 (6 bases). In germline, CDR1 is GTSNPN, CDR2 SVGIG (reference sequence). The V and J ends lost 2 bases and 5 bases respectively, with 16 bases between them. This CDR3 spans 15 amino acids. CDR3: CAWSLKGVFDQPQHF. CDR3 coding DNA: TGTGCCTGGAGTCTAAAGGGGGTATTTGATCAGCCCCAGCATTTT.